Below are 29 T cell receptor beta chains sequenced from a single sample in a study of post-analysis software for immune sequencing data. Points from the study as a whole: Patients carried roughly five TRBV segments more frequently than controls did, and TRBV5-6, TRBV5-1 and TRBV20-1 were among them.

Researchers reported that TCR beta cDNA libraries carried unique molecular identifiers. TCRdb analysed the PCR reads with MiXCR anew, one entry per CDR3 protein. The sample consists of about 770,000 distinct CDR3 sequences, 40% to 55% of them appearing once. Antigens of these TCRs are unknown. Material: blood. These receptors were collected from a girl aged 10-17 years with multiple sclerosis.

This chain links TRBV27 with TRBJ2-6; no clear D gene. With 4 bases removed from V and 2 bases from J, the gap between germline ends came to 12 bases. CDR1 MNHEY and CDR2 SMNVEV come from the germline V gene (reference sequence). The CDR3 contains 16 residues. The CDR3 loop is CASSSLQVAGANVLTF. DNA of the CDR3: TGTGCCAGCAGTTCCCTTCAGGTAGCTGGGGCCAACGTCCTGACTTTC.

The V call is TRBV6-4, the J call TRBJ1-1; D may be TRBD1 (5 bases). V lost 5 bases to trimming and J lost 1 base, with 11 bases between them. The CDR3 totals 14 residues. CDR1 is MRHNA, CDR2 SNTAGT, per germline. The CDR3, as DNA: TGTGCCAGCAGTAGAGCAGGGAAGAACACTGAAGCTTTCTTT. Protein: CASSRAGKNTEAFF.

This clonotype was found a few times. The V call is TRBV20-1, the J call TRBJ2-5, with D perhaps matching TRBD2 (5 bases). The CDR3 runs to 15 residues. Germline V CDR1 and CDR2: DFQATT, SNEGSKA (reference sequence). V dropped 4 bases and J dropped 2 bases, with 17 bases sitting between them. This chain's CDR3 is CSATSAPQRQETQYF. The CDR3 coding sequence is TGCAGTGCTACCTCCGCCCCACAGCGGCAAGAGACCCAGTACTTC.

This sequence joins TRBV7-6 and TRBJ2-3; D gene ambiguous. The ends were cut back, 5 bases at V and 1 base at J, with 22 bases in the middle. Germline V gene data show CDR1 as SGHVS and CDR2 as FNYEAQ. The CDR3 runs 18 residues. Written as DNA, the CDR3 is TGTGCCAGCAGCCTTGTTGTTCAGTCCAACACCCGCACAGATACGCAGTATTTT. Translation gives CASSLVVQSNTRTDTQYF.

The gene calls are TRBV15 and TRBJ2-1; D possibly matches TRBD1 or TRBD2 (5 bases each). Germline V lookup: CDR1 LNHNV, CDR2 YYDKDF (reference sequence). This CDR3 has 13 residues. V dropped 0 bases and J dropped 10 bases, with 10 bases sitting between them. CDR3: CATSRDPGREQFF. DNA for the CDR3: TGTGCCACCAGCAGAGACCCAGGGAGAGAGCAGTTCTTC. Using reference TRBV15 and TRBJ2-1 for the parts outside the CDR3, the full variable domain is DAMVIQNPRYQVTQFGKPVTLSCSQTLNHNVMYWYQQKSSQAPKLLFHYYDKDFNNEADTPDNFQSRRPNTSFCFLDIRSPGLGDTAMYLCATSRDPGREQFFGPGTRLTVL.

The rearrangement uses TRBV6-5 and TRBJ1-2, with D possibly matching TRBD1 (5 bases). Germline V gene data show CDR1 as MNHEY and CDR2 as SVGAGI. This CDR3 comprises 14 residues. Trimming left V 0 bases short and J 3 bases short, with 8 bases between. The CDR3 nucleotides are TGTGCCAGCAGTTACTCTGAGGGGCACTATGGCTACACCTTC. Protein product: CASSYSEGHYGYTF.

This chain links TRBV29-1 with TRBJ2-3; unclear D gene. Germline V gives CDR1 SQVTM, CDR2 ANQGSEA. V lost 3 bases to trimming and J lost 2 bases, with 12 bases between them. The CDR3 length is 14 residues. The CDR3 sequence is CSVDGEGNTDTQYF. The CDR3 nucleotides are TGCAGCGTTGATGGGGAAGGCAACACAGATACGCAGTATTTT.

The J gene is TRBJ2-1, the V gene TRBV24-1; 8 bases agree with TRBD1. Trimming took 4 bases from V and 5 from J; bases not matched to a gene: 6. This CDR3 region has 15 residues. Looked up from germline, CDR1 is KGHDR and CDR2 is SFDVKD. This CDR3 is CATSEGTGINNEQFF. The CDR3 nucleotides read TGTGCCACCAGTGAGGGGACAGGAATTAACAATGAGCAGTTCTTC.

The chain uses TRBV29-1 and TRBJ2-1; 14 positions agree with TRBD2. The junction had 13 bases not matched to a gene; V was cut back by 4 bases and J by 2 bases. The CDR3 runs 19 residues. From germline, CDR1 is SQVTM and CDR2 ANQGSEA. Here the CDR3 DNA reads TGCAGCGTTGGAGATCCGGGACTAGCGGGAGCGAGGACCTACAATGAGCAGTTCTTC. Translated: CSVGDPGLAGARTYNEQFF.

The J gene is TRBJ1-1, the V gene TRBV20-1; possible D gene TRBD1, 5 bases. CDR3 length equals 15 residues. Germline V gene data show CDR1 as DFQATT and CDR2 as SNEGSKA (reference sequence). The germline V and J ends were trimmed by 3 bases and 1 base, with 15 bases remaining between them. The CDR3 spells CSASGGGFGNTEAFF. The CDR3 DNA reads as TGCAGTGCTAGCGGGGGGGGTTTTGGGAACACTGAAGCTTTCTTT.

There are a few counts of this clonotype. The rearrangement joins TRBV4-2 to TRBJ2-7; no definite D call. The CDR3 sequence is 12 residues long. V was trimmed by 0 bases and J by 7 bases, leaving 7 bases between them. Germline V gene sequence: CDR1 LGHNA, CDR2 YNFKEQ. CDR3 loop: CASSQDHVEQYF. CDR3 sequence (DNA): TGTGCCAGCAGCCAAGACCACGTGGAGCAGTACTTC.

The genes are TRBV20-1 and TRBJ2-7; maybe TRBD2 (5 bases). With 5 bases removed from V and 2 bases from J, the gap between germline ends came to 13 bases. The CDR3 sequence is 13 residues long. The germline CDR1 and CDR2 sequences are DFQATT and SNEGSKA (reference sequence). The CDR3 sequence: CSAGEGLPYEQYF. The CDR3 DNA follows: TGCAGTGCTGGGGAAGGACTGCCCTACGAGCAGTACTTC.

The CDR3 sequence is CASSLDRTFSQYF. The DNA of the CDR3 is TGCGCCAGCAGCTTGGATAGGACCTTCTCGCAGTATTTT. The V and J genes are TRBV5-1 and TRBJ2-3; D unclear. CDR1 is SGHRS and CDR2 is YFSETQ in the germline V gene. V lost 0 bases and J lost 10, with 12 bases in between. The CDR3 covers 13 residues.

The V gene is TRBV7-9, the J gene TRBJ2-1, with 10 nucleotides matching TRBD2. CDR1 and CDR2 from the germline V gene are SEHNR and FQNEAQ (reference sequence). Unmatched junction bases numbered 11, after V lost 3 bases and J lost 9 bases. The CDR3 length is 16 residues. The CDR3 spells CASSLQLAGSSGEQFF. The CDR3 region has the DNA TGTGCCAGCAGCTTGCAACTAGCGGGATCTTCGGGTGAGCAGTTCTTC.

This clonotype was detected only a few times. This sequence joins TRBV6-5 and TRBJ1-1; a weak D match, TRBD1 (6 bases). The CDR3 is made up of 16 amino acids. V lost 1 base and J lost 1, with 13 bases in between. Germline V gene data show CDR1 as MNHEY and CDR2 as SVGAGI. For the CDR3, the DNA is TGTGCCAGCAGTTACTTTTTGCAGGGGACGAACACTGAAGCTTTCTTT. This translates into CASSYFLQGTNTEAFF.

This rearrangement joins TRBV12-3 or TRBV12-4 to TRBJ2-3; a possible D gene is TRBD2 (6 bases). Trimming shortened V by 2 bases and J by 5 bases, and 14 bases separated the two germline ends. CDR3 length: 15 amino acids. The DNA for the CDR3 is TGTGCCAGCAGTTTAAGGAGGGGATTGGGAGATACGCAGTATTTT. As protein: CASSLRRGLGDTQYF.

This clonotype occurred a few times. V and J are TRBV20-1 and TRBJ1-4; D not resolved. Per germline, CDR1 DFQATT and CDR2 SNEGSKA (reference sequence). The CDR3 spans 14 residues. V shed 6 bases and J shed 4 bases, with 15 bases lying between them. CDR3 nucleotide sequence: TGCAGTGCCCCCCGGGGAGGAGATAATGAAAAACTGTTTTTT. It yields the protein CSAPRGGDNEKLFF.

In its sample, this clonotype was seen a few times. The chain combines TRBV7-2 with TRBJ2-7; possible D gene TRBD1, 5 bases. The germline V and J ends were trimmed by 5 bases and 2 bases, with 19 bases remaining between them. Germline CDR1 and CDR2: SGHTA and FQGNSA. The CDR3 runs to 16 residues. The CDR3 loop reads CASSRQAGILPYEQYF. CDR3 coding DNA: TGTGCCAGCAGCCGGCAGGCAGGGATTCTCCCCTACGAGCAGTACTTC.

DNA of the CDR3: TGTGCCAGCAGCTTAGCGGGTCTAGCGGGAGGGCGTGGTTCCTACAATGAGCAGTTCTTC. This translates into CASSLAGLAGGRGSYNEQFF. The rearrangement links TRBV7-6 to TRBJ2-1, with 12 bases identical to TRBD2. The CDR3 has 20 amino acids. The V segment lost 0 bases and the J segment 1 base; nucleotides outside the gene matches: 10. CDR1 and CDR2 from the germline V gene are SGHVS and FNYEAQ.

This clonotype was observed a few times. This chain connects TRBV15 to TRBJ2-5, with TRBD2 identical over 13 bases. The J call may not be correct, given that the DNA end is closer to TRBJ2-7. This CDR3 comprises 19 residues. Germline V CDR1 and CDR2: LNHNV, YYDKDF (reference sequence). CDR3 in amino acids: CATSRPSRLAGGRLYEQYF. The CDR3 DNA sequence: TGTGCCACCAGCAGGCCCTCCCGACTAGCGGGAGGTCGGCTCTACGAGCAGTACTTC.

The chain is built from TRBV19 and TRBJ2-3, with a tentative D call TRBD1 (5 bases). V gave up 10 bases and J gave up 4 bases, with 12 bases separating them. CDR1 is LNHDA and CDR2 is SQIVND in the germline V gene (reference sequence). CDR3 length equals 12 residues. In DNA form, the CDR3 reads TGTGCCACAAGGGGATTCGCAGATACGCAGTATTTT. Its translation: CATRGFADTQYF. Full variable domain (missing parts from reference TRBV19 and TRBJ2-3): DGGITQSPKYLFRKEGQNVTLSCEQNLNHDAMYWYRQDPGQGLRLIYYSQIVNDFQKGDIAEGYSVSREKKESFPLTVTSAQKNPTAFYLCATRGFADTQYFGPGTRLTVL.

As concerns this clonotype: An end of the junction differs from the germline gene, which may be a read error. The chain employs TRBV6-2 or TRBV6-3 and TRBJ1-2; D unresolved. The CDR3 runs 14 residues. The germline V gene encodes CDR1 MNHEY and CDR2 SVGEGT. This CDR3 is CASGYSMSSYGYTF. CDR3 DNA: TGTGCCAGCGGTTACTCGATGTCCAGCTATGGCTACACCTTC.

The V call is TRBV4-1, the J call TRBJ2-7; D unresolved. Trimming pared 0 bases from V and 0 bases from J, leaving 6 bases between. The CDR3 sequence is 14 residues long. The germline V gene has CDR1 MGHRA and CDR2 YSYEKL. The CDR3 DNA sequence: TGCGCCAGCAGCCAAGAAGGTCGCTCCTACGAGCAGTACTTC. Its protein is CASSQEGRSYEQYF.

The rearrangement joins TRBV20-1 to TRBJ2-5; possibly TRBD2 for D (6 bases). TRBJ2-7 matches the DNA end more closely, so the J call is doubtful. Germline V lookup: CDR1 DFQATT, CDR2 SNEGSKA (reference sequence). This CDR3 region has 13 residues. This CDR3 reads CSARGAGSYEQYF. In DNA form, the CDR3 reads TGCAGTGCTAGAGGGGCCGGGAGCTACGAGCAGTACTTC.

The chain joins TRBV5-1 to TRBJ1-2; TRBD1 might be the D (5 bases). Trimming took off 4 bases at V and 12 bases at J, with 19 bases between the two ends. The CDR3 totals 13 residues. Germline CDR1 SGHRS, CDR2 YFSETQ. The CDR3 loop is CASSLGSSRGHTF. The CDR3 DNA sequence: TGCGCCAGCAGCCTGGGGAGTTCTCGGGGCCACACCTTC. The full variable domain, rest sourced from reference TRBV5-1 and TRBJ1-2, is KAGVTQTPRYLIKTRGQQVTLSCSPISGHRSVSWYQQTPGQGLQFLFEYFSETQRNKGNFPGRFSGRQFSNSRSEMNVSTLELGDSALYLCASSLGSSRGHTFGSGTRLTVV.

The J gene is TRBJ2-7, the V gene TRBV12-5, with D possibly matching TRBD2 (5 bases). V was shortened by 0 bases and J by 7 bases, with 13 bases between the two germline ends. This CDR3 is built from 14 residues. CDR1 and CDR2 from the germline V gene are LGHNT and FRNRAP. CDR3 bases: TGTGCTAGTGGTTTGGTAGGCGGGTCGGGGGAGCAGTACTTC. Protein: CASGLVGGSGEQYF. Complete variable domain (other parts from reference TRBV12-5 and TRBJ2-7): DARVTQTPRHKVTEMGQEVTMRCQPILGHNTVFWYRQTMMQGLELLAYFRNRAPLDDSGMPKDRFSAEMPDATLATLKIQPSEPRDSAVYFCASGLVGGSGEQYFGPGTRLTVT.

The chain's CDR3 is CASSRRGLARNTDTQYF. The CDR3 DNA sequence: TGTGCCAGCAGTCGCCGGGGGCTAGCGAGAAACACAGATACGCAGTATTTT. V gene TRBV6-5 combines with J gene TRBJ2-3; D tentatively fits TRBD1 or TRBD2 (6 bases each). The CDR3 is 17 amino acids. Between the trimmed V and J ends, which lost 5 bases and 2 bases, there was a span of 20 bases. Germline V CDR1 and CDR2: MNHEY, SVGAGI.

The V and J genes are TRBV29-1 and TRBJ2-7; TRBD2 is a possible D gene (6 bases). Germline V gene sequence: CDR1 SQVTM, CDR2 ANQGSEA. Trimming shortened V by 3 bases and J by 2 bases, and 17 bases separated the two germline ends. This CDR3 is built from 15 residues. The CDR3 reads CSVDGGVKRPYEQYF. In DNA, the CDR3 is TGCAGCGTTGATGGCGGGGTAAAACGGCCCTACGAGCAGTACTTC.

The CDR3 region has the DNA TGTGCCAGCAGCTTATTTGAGGGGGCAACAGATACGCAGTATTTT. Translation: CASSLFEGATDTQYF. The rearrangement uses TRBV11-2 and TRBJ2-3; the match to TRBD1 covers 7 bases. The CDR3 has 15 amino acids. Germline V gene data show CDR1 as SGHAT and CDR2 as FQNNGV. J was trimmed by 3 bases and V by 2 bases; bases with no gene match: 5. The full variable domain, rest sourced from reference TRBV11-2 and TRBJ2-3, is EAGVAQSPRYKIIEKRQSVAFWCNPISGHATLYWYQQILGQGPKLLIQFQNNGVVDDSQLPKDRFSAERLKGVDSTLKIQPAKLEDSAVYLCASSLFEGATDTQYFGPGTRLTVL.